This T cell receptor (beta chain) emerged from a study of T cells in localized non-small cell lung cancer. The study, taken as a whole, reports: Sequencing was restricted to one tumor region; therefore, heterogeneity remains possible. For the top 100 tumor clones, a median approximately 50 also appeared in adjacent lung. T cell clonality was highest in uninvolved adjacent lung, above tumor.

As for this clone: Antigen unknown.

Produced via immunoSEQ multiplex PCR; TCRdb's table is partial and in-frame only. The sample records tens of thousands of clones, 82% being singletons. Germline CDR1 and CDR2: GTSNPN and SVGIG (reference sequence). Trimming left V 4 bases short and J 3 bases short, with 12 bases between. This CDR3 is built from 13 residues. This TCR was recovered from an older male donor with stage III squamous cell lung carcinoma. This chain links TRBV30 with TRBJ1-2, with a weak D call TRBD1 (6 bases). Sequenced here: peripheral blood, sampled before any cancer treatment. CDR3 protein: CAWTRQDDYGYTF. In nucleotides, the CDR3 is TGTGCCTGGACCAGACAGGACGACTATGGCTACACCTTC.